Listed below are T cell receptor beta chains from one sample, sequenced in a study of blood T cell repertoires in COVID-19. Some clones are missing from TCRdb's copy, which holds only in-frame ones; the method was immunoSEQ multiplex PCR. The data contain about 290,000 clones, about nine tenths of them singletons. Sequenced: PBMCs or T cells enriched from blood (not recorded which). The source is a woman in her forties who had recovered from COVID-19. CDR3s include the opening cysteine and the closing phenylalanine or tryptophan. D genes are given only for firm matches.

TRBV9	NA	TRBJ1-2	CASSTHDTLTYGYTF	TGTGCCAGCAGTACTCACGACACTCTAACCTATGGCTACACCTTC
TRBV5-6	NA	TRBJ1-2	CASSLGSQLGYTF	TGTGCCAGCAGCTTGGGGTCCCAACTTGGCTACACCTTC
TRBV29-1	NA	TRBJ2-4	CSVSPGTKNIQYF	TGCAGCGTTTCACCGGGAACCAAAAACATTCAGTACTTC
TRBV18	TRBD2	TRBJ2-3	CASRGLAGGPAGTDTQYF	TGTGCCAGCAGAGGACTAGCGGGAGGGCCAGCGGGCACAGATACGCAGTATTTT
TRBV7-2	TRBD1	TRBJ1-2	CASSWGQNNGYTF	TGTGCCAGCAGCTGGGGACAGAACAATGGCTACACCTTC
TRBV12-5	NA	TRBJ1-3	CASGADSLGNTIYF	TGTGCTAGTGGTGCCGACAGCTTGGGAAACACCATATATTTT
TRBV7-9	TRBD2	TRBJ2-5	CASSAMEREGAETQYF	TGTGCCAGCAGCGCCATGGAGCGGGAGGGGGCCGAGACCCAGTACTTC
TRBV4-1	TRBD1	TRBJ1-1	CASSSRQGNTEAFF	TGCGCCAGCAGCAGCCGACAGGGGAACACTGAAGCTTTCTTT
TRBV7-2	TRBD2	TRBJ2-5	CASSLSAGEETQYF	TGTGCCAGCAGCTTGAGCGCGGGGGAAGAGACCCAGTACTTC
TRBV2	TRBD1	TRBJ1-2	CASSIRGLDYGYTF	TGTGCCAGCAGTATCAGGGGGCTGGACTATGGCTACACCTTC
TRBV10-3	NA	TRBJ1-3	CAISFSGNTIYF	TGTGCCATCTCTTTCTCTGGAAACACCATATATTTT
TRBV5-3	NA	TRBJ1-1	CARGRRNTEAFF	TGTGCCAGGGGGAGGAGGAACACTGAAGCTTTCTTT
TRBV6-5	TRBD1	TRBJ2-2	CASKEGQGSAGELFF	TGTGCCAGCAAAGAAGGACAGGGGTCGGCCGGGGAGCTGTTTTTT
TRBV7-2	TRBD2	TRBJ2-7	CASSYPGLAYEQYF	TGTGCCAGCAGCTACCCGGGACTAGCGTACGAGCAGTACTTC
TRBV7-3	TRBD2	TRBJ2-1	CASSLIAGGVNEQFF	TGTGCCAGCAGCCTTATAGCGGGCGGGGTCAATGAGCAGTTCTTC
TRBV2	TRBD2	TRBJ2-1	CASSEQASGYNEQFF	TGTGCCAGCAGTGAACAGGCTAGCGGCTACAATGAGCAGTTCTTC
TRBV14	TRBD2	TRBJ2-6	CASRHGGRGGASHLSGANVLTF	TGTGCCAGCCGCCACGGGGGTCGCGGGGGGGCCTCCCACCTCTCTGGGGCCAACGTCCTGACTTTC